This TCR beta chain was recovered during a study of cytomegalovirus exposure and HLA in healthy donors. The CDR3 totals 13 residues. V shed 8 bases and J shed 7 bases, with 15 bases lying between them. Looked up from germline, CDR1 is SNHLY and CDR2 is FYNNEI. Details on this clone: What it binds is not known.

Findings and limits, study-wide: The classifier, whose performance was assessed in both the original and validation cohorts, reportedly diagnosed cytomegalovirus status with high specificity and sensitivity. In an earlier analysis, about 90% or about 30%: the productive usage of most TCR beta V segments.

PCR employed 60 Vbeta and 13 Jbeta primers. Clones were read by immunoSEQ multiplex PCR, and TCRdb kept only the in-frame ones, dropping some. The table shows about 120,000 clones, with approximately 81% occurring only once. The chain joins TRBV2 to TRBJ2-1; tentative D call: TRBD1 (5 bases). The source of this sequence is a woman aged 40 to 50 in good health and CMV-seronegative. Input material: PBMCs. The DNA for the CDR3 is TGTGCCAGCGGAGAAGGGCAGGGTAATGAGCAGTTCTTC. This translates into CASGEGQGNEQFF.